A single sample is the source of the 22 T cell receptor beta chains below, sequenced in a study of blood T cell repertoires in COVID-19. Clones were sequenced by immunoSEQ multiplex PCR, and TCRdb holds only the in-frame ones, with some missing. The table has approximately 530,000 clones, roughly 91% seen once. Sequenced sample: peripheral blood. The receptors were sampled from a woman in her 50s with COVID-19, enrolled during active disease.

The rearrangement links TRBV10-2 to TRBJ2-7, with TRBD1 matching 7 bases. Trimming cost V 6 bases and J 0 bases; bases outside gene matches: 2. The CDR3 consists of 13 residues. Germline V gene lookup returns CDR1 WSHSY and CDR2 SAAADI. DNA of the CDR3: TGCGCCAGCAGGGGACAGTCCTCCTACGAGCAGTACTTC. This encodes CASRGQSSYEQYF.

CDR3 bases: TGCGCCAGCAGCACCACAGGTGAGGCATGGAGACAAGAGACCCAGTACTTC. Protein product: CASSTTGEAWRQETQYF. The chain joins TRBV5-1 to TRBJ2-5; D is possibly TRBD1 (5 bases). The CDR3 loop spans 17 amino acids. V gave up 4 bases and J gave up 2 bases, with 21 bases separating them. CDR1 is SGHRS, CDR2 YFSETQ, per germline.

The genes are TRBV21-1 and TRBJ2-7; the table's D call TRBD2 went unverified against the DNA. TRBV21-1 is reported as a pseudogene. The CDR3 consists of 16 residues. CDR3 sequence reads: CASSGEGRLSSYEQYF. CDR3 sequence (DNA): TGTGCCAGCAGCGGCGAGGGCAGGTTAAGCTCCTACGAGCAGTACTTC.

The rearrangement joins TRBV28 to TRBJ1-1; D may be TRBD1 (5 bases). The CDR3 runs 12 residues. V lost 6 bases and J 4 bases, leaving 9 bases between the germline ends. Germline loops: CDR1 MDHEN, CDR2 SYDVKM. CDR3 amino acids: CASSAGSTEAFF. In DNA form, the CDR3 reads TGTGCCAGCAGCGCAGGGTCCACTGAAGCTTTCTTT.

This CDR3 reads CASHKAGNTIYF. The CDR3 region has the DNA TGTGCCTCCCACAAAGCGGGAAACACCATATATTTT. J is TRBJ1-3 and V is TRBV30; D call uncertain. The germline V and J ends were trimmed by 7 bases and 4 bases, with 11 bases remaining between them. CDR1 and CDR2 (germline): GTSNPN, SVGIG (reference sequence). This CDR3 region has 12 residues.

The V gene is TRBV5-6, the J gene TRBJ2-3, with 13 bases lining up with TRBD2. This CDR3 contains 17 residues. V lost 0 bases, J lost 7 bases, and 8 bases stayed unmatched. Per the germline V gene, CDR1 is SGHDT and CDR2 is YYEEEE. The CDR3 DNA reads TGTGCCAGCAGCTTGGCGATCACTAGCGGGGGGGCGAATACGCAGTATTTT. Amino acids: CASSLAITSGGANTQYF. Drawing the rest from reference TRBV5-6 and TRBJ2-3, the complete variable domain is DAGVTQSPTHLIKTRGQQVTLRCSPKSGHDTVSWYQQALGQGPQFIFQYYEEEERQRGNFPDRFSGHQFPNYSSELNVNALLLGDSALYLCASSLAITSGGANTQYFGPGTRLTVL.

This rearrangement joins TRBV4-1 to TRBJ2-1; TRBD2 agrees at 7 bases. CDR3 length: 15 amino acids. V was pared by 1 base and J by 4 bases, with 4 bases of the junction left unmatched. Germline loops: CDR1 MGHRA, CDR2 YSYEKL. DNA for the CDR3: TGCGCCAGCAGCCAAGGAAGCGGGGAGTACAATGAGCAGTTCTTC. This translates into CASSQGSGEYNEQFF.

Comment on this clone: Other DNA sequences in this specimen translate into the identical CDR3. The gene calls are TRBV9 and TRBJ1-1; D gene uncertain. CDR3 size: 13 residues. Germline lookup yields CDR1 SGDLS and CDR2 YYNGEE. V was pared by 2 bases and J by 1 base, with 6 bases between. The CDR3 protein is CASSVTGNTEAFF. CDR3 bases: TGTGCCAGCAGCGTGACGGGGAACACTGAAGCTTTCTTT.

V and J are TRBV27 and TRBJ1-5; 7 positions agree with TRBD1. CDR3 size: 15 residues. The germline V gene has CDR1 MNHEY and CDR2 SMNVEV (reference sequence). V was pared by 3 bases and J by 4 bases, with 6 bases of the junction left unmatched. This CDR3 reads CASSLATGSNQPQHF. The CDR3 DNA reads TGTGCCAGCAGTTTGGCGACAGGGTCTAATCAGCCCCAGCATTTT.

This clone was recorded once. The chain uses TRBV10-1 and TRBJ2-2, with D possibly TRBD2 on 6 matching bases. There are 15 residues in the CDR3. Germline CDR1 is WNHNN and CDR2 is SYGVQD (reference sequence). The germline V and J ends were trimmed by 0 bases and 3 bases, with 8 bases remaining between them. CDR3 coding DNA: TGCGCCAGCAGTGAGTCAGGAGGGTACACCGGGGAGCTGTTTTTT. Its protein product is CASSESGGYTGELFF.

The chain carries TRBV5-1 and TRBJ2-7, with TRBD1 identical over 9 bases. Germline V gene data show CDR1 as SGHRS and CDR2 as YFSETQ. V lost 0 bases, J lost 2 bases, and 6 bases stayed unmatched. This CDR3 comprises 16 residues. CDR3 protein: CASSLGGTGKAYEQYF. CDR3 bases: TGCGCCAGCAGCTTGGGTGGGACAGGGAAGGCCTACGAGCAGTACTTC.

The rearrangement joins TRBV4-2 to TRBJ2-1; TRBD1 is a possible D gene (5 bases). Trimming left V 4 bases short and J 4 bases short, with 5 bases between. Germline loops: CDR1 LGHNA, CDR2 YNFKEQ. The CDR3 sequence is 12 residues long. This CDR3 is CASSPGYNEQFF. In DNA, the CDR3 is TGTGCCAGCAGCCCAGGGTACAATGAGCAGTTCTTC.

The chain couples TRBV12-3 or TRBV12-4 to TRBJ1-4, with no clear D. The CDR3 runs to 13 residues. V gave up 3 bases and J gave up 12 bases, with 14 bases separating them. The CDR3 DNA sequence: TGTGCCAGCAGTTTGAGGTTCGGTCGACAACTGTTTTTT. Translation gives CASSLRFGRQLFF.

The V call is TRBV6-5, the J call TRBJ2-3; maybe TRBD2 (7 bases). The V gene's germline CDR1 is MNHEY and CDR2 SVGAGI. The CDR3 covers 14 residues. V was cut by 6 bases and J by 10 bases, with 20 bases left in between. The CDR3 DNA follows: TGTGCCAGCAGGGGAAGGGGGGGACGCGAGTCGCAGTATTTT. It encodes CASRGRGGRESQYF.

The V call is TRBV5-1, the J call TRBJ1-3, with a possible D match to TRBD1 (6 bases). Germline V gene lookup returns CDR1 SGHRS and CDR2 YFSETQ. This CDR3 comprises 14 residues. V was cut by 6 bases and J by 2 bases, with 12 bases left in between. The CDR3 nucleotides read TGCGCCAGCAACACCGGGACACCTGGAAACACCATATATTTT. The encoded protein is CASNTGTPGNTIYF.

The chain recombines TRBV11-3 with TRBJ1-1; a weak D match, TRBD1 (5 bases). Germline CDR1 is SGHNT and CDR2 is YENEEA. Trimming shortened V by 5 bases and J by 5 bases, and 15 bases separated the two germline ends. The CDR3 length is 14 residues. CDR3 DNA: TGTGCCAGCAGCCAGAGGGGTGGGGGGACTGAAGCTTTCTTT. It yields the protein CASSQRGGGTEAFF.

This sequence joins TRBV3-1 (or the pseudogene TRBV3-2) and TRBJ2-3; TRBD2 matches 7 bases. Germline V gene lookup returns CDR1 LGHDT and CDR2 YNNKEL (reference sequence). The CDR3 has 14 residues. V dropped 4 bases and J dropped 5; count of bases not matched to a gene: 6. CDR3 in amino acids: CASSLGGVRDTQYF. The CDR3 DNA follows: TGTGCCAGCAGCCTTGGGGGGGTCAGAGATACGCAGTATTTT.

The chain has TRBV28 and TRBJ1-2; D is possibly TRBD1 (6 bases). The CDR3 runs 14 residues. V lost 6 bases to trimming and J lost 2 bases, with 13 bases between them. CDR1 is MDHEN and CDR2 is SYDVKM in the germline V gene. The CDR3 DNA reads TGTGCCAGCAGCCTCCTCGGACAGAACTATGGCTACACCTTC. Protein sequence: CASSLLGQNYGYTF.

Turning to this clone: One junction end does not reproduce the germline sequence, and a read error may be involved. The J gene is TRBJ1-1, the V gene TRBV6-5, with a tentative D call TRBD1 (6 bases). Germline V CDR1 and CDR2: MNHEY, SVGAGI. The CDR3 length is 13 residues. The CDR3 spells CASSYSGAAEAFF. The CDR3 region has the DNA TGTGCCAGCAGCTACTCAGGGGCGGCTGAAGCTTTCTTT.

This clone was recorded once. V gene TRBV13 combines with J gene TRBJ2-2; 10 nucleotides match TRBD1. The trim removed 5 bases at V and 3 bases at J, leaving 6 bases unmatched. The CDR3 is 16 amino acids. In germline, CDR1 is PRHDT, CDR2 FYEKMQ (reference sequence). The DNA of the CDR3 is TGTGCCAGCAGCGCGACAGGGGGCGAGGACACCGGGGAGCTGTTTTTT. Translating gives CASSATGGEDTGELFF.

The DNA for the CDR3 is TGTGCCAGCAGCCAAGAAAGGAGGAACTCCTATAATTCACCCCTCCACTTT. It codes for CASSQERRNSYNSPLHF. The chain links TRBV3-1 (or the pseudogene TRBV3-2) to TRBJ1-6; D is ambiguous. The germline V gene has CDR1 LGHDT and CDR2 YNNKEL (reference sequence). V lost 0 bases to trimming and J lost 0 bases, with 9 bases between them. The CDR3 is made up of 17 amino acids.

V is TRBV6-5 and J is TRBJ1-2, with TRBD1 identical over 9 bases. The germline V gene encodes CDR1 MNHEY and CDR2 SVGAGI. The length of the CDR3 is 12 residues. Trimming cost V 5 bases and J 8 bases; bases outside gene matches: 3. CDR3 amino acids: CASSRDRAGYTF. In DNA form, the CDR3 reads TGTGCCAGCAGTCGGGACAGGGCCGGCTACACCTTC.